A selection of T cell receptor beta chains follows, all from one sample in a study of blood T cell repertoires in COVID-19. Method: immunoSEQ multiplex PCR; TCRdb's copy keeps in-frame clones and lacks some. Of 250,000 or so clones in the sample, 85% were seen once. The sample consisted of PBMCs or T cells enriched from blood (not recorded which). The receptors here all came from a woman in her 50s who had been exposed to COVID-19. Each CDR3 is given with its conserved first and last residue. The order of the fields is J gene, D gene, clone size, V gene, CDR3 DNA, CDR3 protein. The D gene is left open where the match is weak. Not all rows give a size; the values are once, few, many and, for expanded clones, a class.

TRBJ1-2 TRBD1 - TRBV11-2 TGTGCCAGCAGCTTAGGAGAGGGGGCGCGCGGCTACACCTTC CASSLGEGARGYTF
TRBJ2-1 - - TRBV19 TGTGCCAGTTCGATCGGACAGAACTCCTACAATGAGCAGTTCTTC CASSIGQNSYNEQFF
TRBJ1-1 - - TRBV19 TGTGCCAGTAGTATAAGGGGCCCCCTGAACACTGAAGCTTTCTTT CASSIRGPLNTEAFF
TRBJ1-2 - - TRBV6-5 TGTGCCAGGGCCCGGGGGAGTGGCTACACCTTC CARARGSGYTF
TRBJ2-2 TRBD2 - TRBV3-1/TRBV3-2 TGTGCCAGCAGCCTTCCCTTACCCGTTTCGCGGGGGGTCACCGGGGAGCTGTTTTTT CASSLPLPVSRGVTGELFF
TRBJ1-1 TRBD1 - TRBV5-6 TGTGCCAGCAGCTCCGGACAGGACACTCCGGGGAGCACTGAAGCTTTCTTT CASSSGQDTPGSTEAFF
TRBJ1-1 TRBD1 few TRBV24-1 TGTGCCACCAGTGATTCCGGACAGGGTGAAGCTTTCTTT CATSDSGQGEAFF
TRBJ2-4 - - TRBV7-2 TGTGCCAGCAGTGGGGGGGCAGGAAAAAACATTCAGTACTTC CASSGGAGKNIQYF
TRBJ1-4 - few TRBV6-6 TGTGCCAGCAGTCGGCCGTCTATGACGGGAAGGCACGAAAAACTGTTTTTT CASSRPSMTGRHEKLFF
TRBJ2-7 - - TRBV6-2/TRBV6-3 TGTGCCAGCAGTACAAATGCGGTGGGGGCCCTCTCCTACGAGCAGTACTTC CASSTNAVGALSYEQYF
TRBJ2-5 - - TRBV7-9 TGTGCCAGCAGCTTAGAAACTAGAGGGGAGACCCAGTACTTC CASSLETRGETQYF
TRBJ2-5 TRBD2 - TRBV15 TGTGCCACCAGGTCGTATGGGACTAGCGGGGGGGAAGAGACCCAGTACTTC CATRSYGTSGGEETQYF
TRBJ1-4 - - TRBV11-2 TGTGCCAGCAGCCCCTCAGGGAGGATAAGTGAAAAACTGTTTTTT CASSPSGRISEKLFF
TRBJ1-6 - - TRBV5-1 TGCGCCAGCAGTTCCGCCAGGGAAACTTCACCCCTCCACTTT CASSSARETSPLHF
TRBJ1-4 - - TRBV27 TGTGCCAGCTCCGTGGAGCGTGATGAAAAACTGTTTTTT CASSVERDEKLFF
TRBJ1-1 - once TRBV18 TGTGCCAGCTCACCACCGCAAGGGGGGGGGAACACTGAAGCTTTCTTT CASSPPQGGGNTEAFF
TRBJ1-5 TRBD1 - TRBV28 TGTGCCAGCAGTTTGGGGCAGGGGGGAAATCAGCCCCAGCATTTT CASSLGQGGNQPQHF
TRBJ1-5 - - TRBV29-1 TGCAGCGTTGCTCCAGGGGTTGGTCAGCCCCAGCATTTT CSVAPGVGQPQHF
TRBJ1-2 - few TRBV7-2 TGTGCCAGCAGCTTAGAAGTCAGGGTGATGGGTGGCTACACCTTC CASSLEVRVMGGYTF
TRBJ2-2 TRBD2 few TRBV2 TGTGCCAGCAGTGGGTCAGCGGGGGGGACCGGGGAGCTGTTTTTT CASSGSAGGTGELFF
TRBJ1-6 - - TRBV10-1 TGCGCCAGCAGTGAACAGAGGGTCTCACCCCTCCACTTT CASSEQRVSPLHF
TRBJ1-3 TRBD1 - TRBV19 TGTGCCAGTACAAGGGACAGGCTCGACACCATATATTTT CASTRDRLDTIYF
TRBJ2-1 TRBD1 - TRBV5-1 TGCGCCAGCAGCACGGGACAGGGTAGGAACAATGAGCAGTTCTTC CASSTGQGRNNEQFF
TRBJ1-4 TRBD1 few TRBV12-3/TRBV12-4 TGTGCCAGCAGTTTGGGACAGCAGAAACTGTTTTTT CASSLGQQKLFF
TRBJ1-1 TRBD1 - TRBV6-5 TGTGCCAGCAGGGTAGGCCCGCCAGGGGGCACTGAAGCTTTCTTT CASRVGPPGGTEAFF
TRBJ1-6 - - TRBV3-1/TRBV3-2 TGTGCCAGCAGCCCAACGAGCTCCTATAATTCACCCCTCCACTTT CASSPTSSYNSPLHF
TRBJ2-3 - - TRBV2 TGTGCCAGCAGCTTACAGGGCGCCGTCACAGATACGCAGTATTTT CASSLQGAVTDTQYF
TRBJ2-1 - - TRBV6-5 TGTGCCAGCAGTTACTCCCACCAATTCGGGCAGTTCTTC CASSYSHQFGQFF
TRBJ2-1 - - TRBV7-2 TGTGCCAGCAGCTTACCTAGCGTCCCGGAGCAGTTCTTC CASSLPSVPEQFF
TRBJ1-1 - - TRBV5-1 TGCGCCAGCAGCTTGGATCCCCATGCGGGAGTTTACACTGAAGCTTTCTTT CASSLDPHAGVYTEAFF
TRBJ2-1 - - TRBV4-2 TGTGCCAGCAGCCAAGAGGAGGGCTCCTACAATGAGCAGTTCTTC CASSQEEGSYNEQFF
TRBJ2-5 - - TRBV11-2 TGTGCCAGCACGCGAGGGGAGACCCAGTACTTC CASTRGETQYF
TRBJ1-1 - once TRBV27 TGTGCCAGCAGTTTATACATGGCGAACACTGAAGCTTTCTTT CASSLYMANTEAFF
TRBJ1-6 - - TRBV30 TGTGCCTGGAGTGAGCATCTCTATAATTCACCCCTCCACTTT CAWSEHLYNSPLHF
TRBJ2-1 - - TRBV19 TGTGCCAGTAGTCCCCGCTACAATGAGCAGTTCTTC CASSPRYNEQFF
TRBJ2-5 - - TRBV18 TGTGCCAGCTCACCTCGGTCCGGGGTTGGATTCGGAGAGACCCAGTACTTC CASSPRSGVGFGETQYF
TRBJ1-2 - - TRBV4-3 TGCGCCAGCAGCCAAGAAAGGCAGCGGGCAGATGGCTACACCTTC CASSQERQRADGYTF
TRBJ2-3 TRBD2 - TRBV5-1 TGCGCCAGCAGCTTGGGAGGGACTAGCGGCACAGATACGCAGTATTTT CASSLGGTSGTDTQYF
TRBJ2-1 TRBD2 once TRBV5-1 TGCGCCAGCAGCTTGGAACTAGCGGGCGACAATGAGCAGTTCTTC CASSLELAGDNEQFF
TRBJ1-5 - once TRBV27 TGTGCCAGCAGTTTAGGAGGGGCGCATCAGCCCCAGCATTTT CASSLGGAHQPQHF
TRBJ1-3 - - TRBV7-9 TGTGCCAGCAGCCTCCAGGGCTCTGGAAACACCATATATTTT CASSLQGSGNTIYF
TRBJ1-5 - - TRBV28 TGTGCCAGCAGTTTGCTGGGGCCCTATGGCAATCAGCCCCAGCATTTT CASSLLGPYGNQPQHF
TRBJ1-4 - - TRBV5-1 TGCGCCAGCAGTGAGGGGGACGGGGTCGAAAAACTGTTTTTT CASSEGDGVEKLFF
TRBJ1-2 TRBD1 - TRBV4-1 TGCGCCAGCAGCCTCCAACAGGGGGTCGCCTATGGCTACACCTTC CASSLQQGVAYGYTF
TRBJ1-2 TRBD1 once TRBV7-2 TGTGCCAGCAGTACCCGACAGGGCCCCTACACCTTC CASSTRQGPYTF
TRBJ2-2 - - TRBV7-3 TGTGCCAGCAGCTTAGCGGTAGGGGCCACCGGGGAGCTGTTTTTT CASSLAVGATGELFF
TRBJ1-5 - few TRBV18 TGTGCCAGCTCACCGCCTGGGGGCGATCAGCCCCAGCATTTT CASSPPGGDQPQHF
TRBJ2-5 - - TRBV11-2 TGTGCCAGCAGCTTGGCCCCTTATCCGGGGACCCAGTACTTC CASSLAPYPGTQYF
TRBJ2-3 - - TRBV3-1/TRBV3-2 TGTGCCAGCAGCCGCCTTAAAGCGGTCACAGATACGCAGTATTTT CASSRLKAVTDTQYF
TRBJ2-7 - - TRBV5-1 TGCGCCAGCAGCCCTGGGCTAGCTCTCACCTACGAGCAGTACTTC CASSPGLALTYEQYF
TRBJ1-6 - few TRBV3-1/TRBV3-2 TGTGCCAGCAGCCAAGGTCATCGGGATTCACCCCTCCACTTT CASSQGHRDSPLHF
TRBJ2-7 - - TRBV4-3 TGCGCCAGCAGCCAAGATTACGGACAGTTCTACGAGCAGTACTTC CASSQDYGQFYEQYF
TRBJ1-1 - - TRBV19 TGTGCCAGTAGTCTAAGACAAAACGCAGGGAACACTGAAGCTTTCTTT CASSLRQNAGNTEAFF
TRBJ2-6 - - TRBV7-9 TGTGCCAGCAGCTTCCGGGACTCTGGGGCCAACGTCCTGACTTTC CASSFRDSGANVLTF
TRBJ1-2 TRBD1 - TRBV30 TGTGCCTGGAGTGGGGATCAGGGGGCAGGTGGCTACACCTTC CAWSGDQGAGGYTF
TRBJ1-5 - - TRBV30 TGTGCCTGGAGTCCCTCATGGGGGGAACAGCCCCAGCATTTT CAWSPSWGEQPQHF
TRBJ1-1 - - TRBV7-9 TGTGCCAGCAGTACTACCGGACAGAACACTGAAGCTTTCTTT CASSTTGQNTEAFF
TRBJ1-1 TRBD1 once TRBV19 TGTGCCAGTACCCCGACGCGAAGGACAGGGGCGACCACTGAAGCTTTCTTT CASTPTRRTGATTEAFF
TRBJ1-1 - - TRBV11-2 TGTGCCAGCTCGGGGTGGGAGGGCACTGAAGCTTTCTTT CASSGWEGTEAFF
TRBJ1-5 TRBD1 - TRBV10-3 TGTGCCATCAGTGAGAACGACAGGGGGGGGTATCAGCCCCAGCATTTT CAISENDRGGYQPQHF